The clone carrying this T cell receptor (beta chain) was detected once. This entry belongs to a study of CD8+CD57+ T cells in acquired aplastic anemia. CD8+CD57+ cell expansion, shown by flow cytometry, had occurred in the patients selected for sequencing. The germline V gene has CDR1 SNHLY and CDR2 FYNNEI. V was cut by 3 bases and J by 6 bases, with 14 bases left in between. The CDR3 consists of 14 residues. Profiling of TCR beta VDJ combinations and CDR3 sequences used genomic DNA as template. MiXCR, run by TCRdb on the reads, gives a single entry per CDR3 protein. The data hold some 200,000 distinct CDR3 sequences, with approximately 65% observed a single time.

Material: sorted CD4+, CD8+, or CD8+CD57+ T cells (not recorded which) from PBMCs. J is TRBJ1-1 and V is TRBV2, with a possible D match to TRBD1 (5 bases). The clonotype was recovered from a human donor with aplastic anemia. The CDR3 coding sequence is TGTGCCAGCAGTGACATGTGGGGGTACGCTGAAGCTTTCTTT. Protein product: CASSDMWGYAEAFF. The variable domain in full, with the rest retrieved from reference TRBV2 and TRBJ1-1, is EPEVTQTPSHQVTQMGQEVILRCVPISNHLYFYWYRQILGQKVEFLVSFYNNEISEKSEIFDDQFSVERPDGSNFTLKIRSTKLEDSAMYFCASSDMWGYAEAFFGQGTRLTVV.